The TCR beta chain described here comes from a study of blood T cell repertoires in COVID-19. At the level of the study: Material from acute and convalescent COVID-19 was sourced from the United States, Italy and Spain.

Germline CDR1 is SNHLY and CDR2 is FYNNEI. There are 10 residues in the CDR3. With respect to this clone: One end of the junction is discordant with germline, which a read error may explain.

In the original analysis: Quantification of nucleated cells was approximated via reference gene primer amplification. Data came from immunoSEQ multiplex PCR; TCRdb stores just in-frame clones and leaves some out. For V, J and clone size, that table is used; D and trimming come from the DNA. The sample holds about 200,000 clones, 92% seen once. This receptor was taken from a man aged 30-40 years with acute or convalescent COVID-19. The chain joins TRBV2 to TRBJ2-1, with D perhaps matching TRBD2 (5 bases). What was sequenced was peripheral blood. CDR3 DNA: TGTGCCAGCAGTGGGCGGGTGAGTCTCTTC. As protein: CASSGRVSLF.